This TCR beta chain was sequenced in a study of blood T cell repertoires in COVID-19. Study information: The United States, Italy and Spain supplied acute and convalescent COVID-19 samples. The cDNA or gDNA used as material had been derived from T cells, B-cell-depleted T cells, or PBMCs.

Original methodology: Cell counts per sample came from amplifying reference gene primers. The data were produced by immunoSEQ multiplex PCR, yet TCRdb's version contains in-frame clones alone and is incomplete. V and J calls and clone size are as listed in that table; D and trimming were resolved from the DNA. The data hold 140,000 or so clones, with 70% to 90% observed a single time. The V end was cut by 6 bases, the J end by 2 bases, with 12 bases between. Per germline, CDR1 ENHRY and CDR2 SYGVKD. This CDR3 is built from 14 residues. The sequence derives from a man between 65 and 85 years old with acute or convalescent COVID-19. The chain couples TRBV10-3 to TRBJ2-3; D is undetermined. The material sequenced was peripheral blood. This CDR3 reads CAISLQSTTDTQYF. The CDR3 DNA reads as TGTGCCATCAGCCTACAGAGTACCACAGATACGCAGTATTTT.